This TCR beta chain stems from a study of early T cells in non-severe SARS-CoV-2 infection. Study results and limitations: Using VDJdb, the matching emphasized anti-spike CD8 responses while missing private and CD4 specificities.

The CDR3 sequence is 14 residues long. Trimming left V 6 bases short and J 4 bases short, with 12 bases between. Comments on this clonotype: Its antigen is unknown.

Researchers tagged individual cDNA molecules with unique molecular identifiers. TCRdb passed the 5' RACE reads through MiXCR, listing each CDR3 protein once. The sample yields about 84,000 distinct CDR3 sequences, about an eighth seen once. This TCR derives from an adult who was a healthcare worker with PCR-confirmed SARS-CoV-2 infection or an uninfected control (not recorded which). The chain recombines TRBV12-3 or TRBV12-4 with TRBJ2-2; D is uncertain. The sequencing input was whole blood. The CDR3 DNA follows: TGTGCCAGCAGATGGGATGTTGGCACCGGGGAGCTGTTTTTT. It specifies CASRWDVGTGELFF.